The next 7 T cell receptor beta chains were all read from a single sample in a study of T cells expressing NK-cell markers. Using the 5' RACE reads, TCRdb records one entry per CDR3 protein without DNA. This table holds 150,000 to 180,000 distinct CDR3 sequences. The specimen was blood T cells: a sorted CD56 or NKG2C T cell subset, CD4+ or CD8+ T cells, or bulk PBMC T cells (not recorded which). These receptor sequences come from a woman aged 45-60 years in good health.

The V and J genes are TRBV30 and TRBJ1-5. The CDR3 totals 14 residues. CDR1 and CDR2 from the germline V gene are GTSNPN and SVGIG (reference sequence). The CDR3 here is CAWSADPGGQPQHF.

The V and J genes are TRBV12-3 or TRBV12-4 and TRBJ2-2; TCRdb selects TRBD1, and the lack of DNA leaves this call unchecked. This CDR3 spans 16 amino acids. The CDR3: CASSFPTGTNTGELFF.

J is TRBJ2-3 and V is TRBV18; TCRdb outputs TRBD1, but without DNA this stays unchecked. This CDR3 contains 14 residues. In germline, CDR1 is KGHSH, CDR2 LQKENI. The CDR3 here is CASSPDRGTDTQYF.

The chain has TRBV5-5 and TRBJ2-5. This CDR3 is 12 amino acids long. CDR1 SGHKS and CDR2 YYEKEE come from the germline V gene (reference sequence). The CDR3 region is CASSPFSETQYF.

J is TRBJ2-2 and V is TRBV27; without DNA, the TCRdb call of TRBD2 cannot be checked. The germline V gene encodes CDR1 MNHEY and CDR2 SMNVEV (reference sequence). The CDR3 has 15 residues. The chain's CDR3 is CASSHRTSLSGELFF.

J is TRBJ1-1 and V is TRBV4-1; TCRdb gives TRBD1 as the D gene, but with no DNA this cannot be confirmed. This CDR3 spans 14 amino acids. The germline V gene has CDR1 MGHRA and CDR2 YSYEKL. The CDR3 sequence is CASSQSGGYTEAFF.

The chain links TRBV29-1 to TRBJ2-2; TCRdb gives TRBD2 as the D gene, but with no DNA this cannot be confirmed. This CDR3 comprises 12 residues. Germline V gives CDR1 SQVTM, CDR2 ANQGSEA. This chain's CDR3 is CSVALPTGELFF.